This TCR beta chain was captured in a study of regulatory T cells in long-lasting Graves disease. Broader study findings: In persistent patients, shared public clonotypes (approximately 3,000) outnumbered those in new patients (around 1,000).

Notes on this clonotype: The antigen is undetermined.

The time point was: newly diagnosed GD, antithyroid drugs for less than 3 months. After RNA was extracted from PBMCs, the TCR library was made from it. Trimming cost V 5 bases and J 3 bases; bases outside gene matches: 6. Germline values: CDR1 LNHNV, CDR2 YYDKDF (reference sequence). The CDR3 is 15 amino acids. Construction of the TCR beta libraries employed iRepertoire HTBI primers in conjunction with Arm-PCR of CDR3 regions. Under the authors' procedure: From all samples, identification returned 14 TRBJ and just over 60 TRBV segments. TCRdb re-derived calls from the multiplex PCR reads in MiXCR, one entry per CDR3 protein. TCRdb, rather than the study authors, made the V and J calls. The profile covers 560,000 or so distinct CDR3 sequences, with roughly 15% appearing a single time and more than 10% taken by the ten largest. These same data were also listed under a study on T cells in Graves' hyperthyroidism and ophthalmopathy.

The sequenced sample was peripheral blood mononuclear cells (PBMCs), obtained at new diagnosis, from a patient treated with antithyroid drugs. The TCR sequence derives from a young man with Graves disease. V usage is TRBV15 and J usage is TRBJ1-5, with TRBD1 matching 8 bases. The CDR3 here is CATSGQGRANQPQHF. CDR3 coding DNA: TGTGCCACCAGCGGACAGGGAAGGGCCAATCAGCCCCAGCATTTT.